This T cell receptor beta chain is drawn from a study of OX40 agonist ivuxolimab in advanced cancers. General observations from the study: CD8+ T cells (on average) carried more expanded clones than CD4+ T cells. Blood T cells, both CD4+ and CD8+, expanded clonally by week 6 at 0.1 to 3.0 mg/kg. Nonresponders included some who also had low normalized T-cell clonal expansion.

Method: immunoSEQ multiplex PCR; TCRdb's copy keeps in-frame clones and lacks some. The sample carries 70,000 or so clones, 87% recorded once. With regard to this clone: Antigen: not known.

This CDR3 region has 18 residues. V dropped 4 bases and J dropped 7; count of bases not matched to a gene: 14. Looked up from germline, CDR1 is SGHDN and CDR2 is FVKESK. The genes are TRBV14 and TRBJ2-2; 11 positions match TRBD2. This material consisted of CD4+ or CD8+ T cells sorted from blood, taken in a trial of the OX40 agonist ivuxolimab. This clonotype was obtained from an adult with an advanced solid tumor such as melanoma, head and neck, liver or kidney cancer. The CDR3 is CASSRTGTSGSYSGELFF. The CDR3 nucleotides read TGTGCCAGCAGCCGGACCGGGACTAGCGGTTCTTACAGCGGGGAGCTGTTTTTT. Based on the CDR3 plus reference TRBV14 and TRBJ2-2, the full variable domain is EAGVTQFPSHSVIEKGQTVTLRCDPISGHDNLYWYRRVMGKEIKFLLHFVKESKQDESGMPNNRFLAERTGGTYSTLKVQPAELEDSGVYFCASSRTGTSGSYSGELFFGEGSRLTVL.